The clone carrying this T cell receptor beta chain is called medium-sized based on its frequency. Its antigen is still unknown. With UMI labels, 5' RACE was used to prepare the TRB cDNA libraries. TCRdb re-called the 5' RACE reads; every CDR3 protein appears as one record, without DNA. In all, the sample yields tens of thousands of distinct CDR3 sequences. This entry belongs to a study of CXCR3-negative and CXCR3-positive naive CD8 T cells. Study findings and constraints: TRB CDR3 hydrophobicity was greater in CXCR3-positive naive cells than in CXCR3-negative naive cells.

Those CD8+ T cells considered naive were CD45RO-CCR7+CD27+CD95-. Per germline, CDR1 SQVTM and CDR2 ANQGSEA. The CDR3 spans 12 residues. The rearrangement joins TRBV29-1 to TRBJ1-2; the D call from TCRdb, TRBD1, cannot be confirmed without DNA. Sequenced sample: naive CXCR3- CD8+ T cells from blood. The subset denotes: CD45RO-CCR7+CD27+CD95- naive CD8+ T cells lacking CXCR3 (TNR3-). The clonotype comes from a human donor in good health. Some clones in this sample may be carry-over from other donors' samples. The CDR3: CSVPPGGEGYTF.